This T cell receptor (beta chain) stems from a study of cytomegalovirus exposure and HLA in healthy donors. TCRdb's copy holds only in-frame clones and misses some; the assay was immunoSEQ multiplex PCR. Of fewer than 200,000 clones listed, approximately 87% were seen once; the top ten hold about 6%. Trimming stripped 7 bases from V and 5 bases from J, with 12 bases between. CDR1 and CDR2 (germline): MNHNY, SVGAGI (reference sequence). The CDR3 has 13 amino acids. The sample taken for sequencing was PBMCs. The sequence derives from a woman aged 30 to 39 in good health and CMV-seronegative. The genes are TRBV6-6 and TRBJ1-5; D unresolved. CDR3 in amino acids: CASTYRTHQPQHF. CDR3 in DNA: TGTGCCAGCACCTACAGAACTCATCAGCCCCAGCATTTT.